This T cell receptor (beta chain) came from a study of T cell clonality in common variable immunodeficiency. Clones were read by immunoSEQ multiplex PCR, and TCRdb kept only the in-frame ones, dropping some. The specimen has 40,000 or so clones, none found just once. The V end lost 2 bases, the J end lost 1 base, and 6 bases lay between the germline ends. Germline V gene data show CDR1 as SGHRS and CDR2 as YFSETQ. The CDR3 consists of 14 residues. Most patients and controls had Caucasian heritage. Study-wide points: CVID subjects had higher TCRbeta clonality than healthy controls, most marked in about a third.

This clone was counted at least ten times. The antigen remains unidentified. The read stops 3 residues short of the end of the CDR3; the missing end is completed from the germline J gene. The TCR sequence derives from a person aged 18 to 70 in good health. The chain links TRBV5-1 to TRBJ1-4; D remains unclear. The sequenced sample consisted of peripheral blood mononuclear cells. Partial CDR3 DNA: TGCGCCAGCAGCTTAGGCGGAACTAATGAAAAA. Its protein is CASSLGGTNEK. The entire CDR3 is CASSLGGTNEKLFF.